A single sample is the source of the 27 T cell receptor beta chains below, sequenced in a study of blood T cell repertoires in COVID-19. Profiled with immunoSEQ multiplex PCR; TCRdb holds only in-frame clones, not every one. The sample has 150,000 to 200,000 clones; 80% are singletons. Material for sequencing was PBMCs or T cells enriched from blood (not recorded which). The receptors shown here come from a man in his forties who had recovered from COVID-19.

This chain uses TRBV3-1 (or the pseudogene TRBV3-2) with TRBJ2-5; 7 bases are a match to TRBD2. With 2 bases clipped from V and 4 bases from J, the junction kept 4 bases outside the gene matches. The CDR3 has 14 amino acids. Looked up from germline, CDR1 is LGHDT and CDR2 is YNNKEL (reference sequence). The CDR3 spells CASSQWEGPETQYF. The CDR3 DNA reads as TGTGCCAGCAGCCAATGGGAGGGACCAGAGACCCAGTACTTC.

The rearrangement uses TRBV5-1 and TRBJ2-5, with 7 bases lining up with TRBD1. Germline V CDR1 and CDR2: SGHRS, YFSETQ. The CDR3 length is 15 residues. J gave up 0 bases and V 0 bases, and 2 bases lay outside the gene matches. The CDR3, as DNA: TGCGCCAGCAGCTTGGGGCAGGGGGACCAAGAGACCCAGTACTTC. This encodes CASSLGQGDQETQYF.

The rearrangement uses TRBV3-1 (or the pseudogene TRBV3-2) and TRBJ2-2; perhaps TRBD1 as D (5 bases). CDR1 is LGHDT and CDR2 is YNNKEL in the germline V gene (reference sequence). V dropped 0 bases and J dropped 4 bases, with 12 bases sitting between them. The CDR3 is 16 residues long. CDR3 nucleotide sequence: TGTGCCAGCAGCCAAGAGTGGGCAGGGCCCACCGGGGAGCTGTTTTTT. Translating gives CASSQEWAGPTGELFF.

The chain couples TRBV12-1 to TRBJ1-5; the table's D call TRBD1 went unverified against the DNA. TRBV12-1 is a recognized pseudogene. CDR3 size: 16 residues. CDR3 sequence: CASSRGPGQGYQPQHF. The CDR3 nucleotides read TGTGCCAGCAGCCGCGGGCCTGGACAGGGCTATCAGCCCCAGCATTTT.

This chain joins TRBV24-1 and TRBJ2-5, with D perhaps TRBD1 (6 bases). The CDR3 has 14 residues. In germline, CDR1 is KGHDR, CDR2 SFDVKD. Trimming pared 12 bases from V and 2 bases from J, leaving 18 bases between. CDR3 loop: CAEGVHILQETQYF. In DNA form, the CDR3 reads TGTGCCGAGGGGGTACATATTTTACAAGAGACCCAGTACTTC.

CDR3 protein: CASSSLSGGQYV. In DNA form, the CDR3 reads TGTGCCAGCAGTTCCCTGAGCGGGGGGCAGTACGTC. This chain uses TRBV6-5 with TRBJ2-7; 8 nucleotides match TRBD2. Germline values: CDR1 MNHEY, CDR2 SVGAGI. CDR3 length equals 12 residues. The V and J ends lost 4 bases and 9 bases, in that order; junction bases with no gene match: 5.

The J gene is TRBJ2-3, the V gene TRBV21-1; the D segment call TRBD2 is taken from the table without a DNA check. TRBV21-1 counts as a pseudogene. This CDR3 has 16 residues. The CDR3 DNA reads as TGTGCCAGCAGCAAAGCAGCTAGCGGGGAGAGGGGCTCGCAGTATTTT. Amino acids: CASSKAASGERGSQYF.

CDR3 in DNA: TGTGCCAGCAGCTTAGATCGGGGGGGCAGGGAGACCCAGTACTTC. Its translation: CASSLDRGGRETQYF. The chain couples TRBV7-2 to TRBJ2-5; 8 bases line up with TRBD2. CDR1 SGHTA and CDR2 FQGNSA come from the germline V gene. V shed 1 base, J shed 5 bases, and the junction held 6 bases outside the gene matches. The CDR3 has 15 residues. The full variable domain, in which reference TRBV7-2 and TRBJ2-5 provide the parts outside the CDR3, is GAGVSQSPSNKVTEKGKDVELRCDPISGHTALYWYRQSLGQGLEFLIYFQGNSAPDKSGLPSDRFSAERTGGSVSTLTIQRTQQEDSAVYLCASSLDRGGRETQYFGPGTRLLVL.

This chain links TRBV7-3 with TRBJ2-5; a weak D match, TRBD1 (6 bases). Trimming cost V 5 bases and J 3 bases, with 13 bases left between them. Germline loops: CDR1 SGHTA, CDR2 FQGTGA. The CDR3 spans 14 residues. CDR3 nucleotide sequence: TGTGCCAGCAGCCCAACAGGGCAAAAAGAGACCCAGTACTTC. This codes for CASSPTGQKETQYF.

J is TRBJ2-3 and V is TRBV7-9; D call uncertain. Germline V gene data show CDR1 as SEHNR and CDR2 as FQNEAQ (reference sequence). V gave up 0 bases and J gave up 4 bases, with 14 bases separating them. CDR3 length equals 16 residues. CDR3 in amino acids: CASSLAIQKDADTQYF. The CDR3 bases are TGTGCCAGCAGCTTAGCGATACAGAAAGACGCAGATACGCAGTATTTT.

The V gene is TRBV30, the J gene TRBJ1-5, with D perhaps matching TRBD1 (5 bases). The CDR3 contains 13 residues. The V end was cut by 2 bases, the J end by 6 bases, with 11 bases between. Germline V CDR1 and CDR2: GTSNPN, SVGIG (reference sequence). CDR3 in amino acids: CAWSSQGGQPQHF. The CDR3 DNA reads TGTGCCTGGAGTAGCCAGGGAGGTCAGCCCCAGCATTTT. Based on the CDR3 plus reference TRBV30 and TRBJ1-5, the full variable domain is SQTIHQWPATLVQPVGSPLSLECTVEGTSNPNLYWYRQAAGRGLQLLFYSVGIGQISSEVPQNLSASRPQDRQFILSSKKLLLSDSGFYLCAWSSQGGQPQHFGDGTRLSIL.

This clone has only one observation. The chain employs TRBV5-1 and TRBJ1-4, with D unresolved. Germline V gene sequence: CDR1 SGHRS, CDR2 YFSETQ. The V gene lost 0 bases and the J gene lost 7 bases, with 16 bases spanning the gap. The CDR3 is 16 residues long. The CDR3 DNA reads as TGCGCCAGCAGCTTGGAACTGACTGTGGGAGGTGAAAAACTGTTTTTT. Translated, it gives CASSLELTVGGEKLFF.

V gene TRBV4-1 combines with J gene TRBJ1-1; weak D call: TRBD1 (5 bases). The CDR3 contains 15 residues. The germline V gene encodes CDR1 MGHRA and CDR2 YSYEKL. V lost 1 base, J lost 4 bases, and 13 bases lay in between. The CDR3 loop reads CASSQGRPDSTEAFF. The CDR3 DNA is TGCGCCAGCAGCCAAGGCCGGCCAGACAGCACTGAAGCTTTCTTT.

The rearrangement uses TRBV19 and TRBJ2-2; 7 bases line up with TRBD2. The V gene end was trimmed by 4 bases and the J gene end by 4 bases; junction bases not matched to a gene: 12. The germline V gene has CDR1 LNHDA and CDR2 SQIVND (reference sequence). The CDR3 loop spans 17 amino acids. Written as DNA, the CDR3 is TGTGCCAGTAGTAAACCCCTTGGGGGGGTCGGCACCGGGGAGCTGTTTTTT. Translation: CASSKPLGGVGTGELFF.

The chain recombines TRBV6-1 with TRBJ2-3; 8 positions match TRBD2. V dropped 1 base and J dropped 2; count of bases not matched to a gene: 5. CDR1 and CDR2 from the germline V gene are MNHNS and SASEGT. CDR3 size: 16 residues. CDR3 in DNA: TGTGCCAGCAGTGAAGGGAGTAGCGGGGTCACAGATACGCAGTATTTT. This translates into CASSEGSSGVTDTQYF.

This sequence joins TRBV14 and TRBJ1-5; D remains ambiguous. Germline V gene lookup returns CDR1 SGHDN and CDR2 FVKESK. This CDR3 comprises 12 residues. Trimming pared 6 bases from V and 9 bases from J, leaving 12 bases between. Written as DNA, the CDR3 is TGTGCCAGCAGACGCTCCTTGAGGCCCCAGCATTTT. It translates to CASRRSLRPQHF.

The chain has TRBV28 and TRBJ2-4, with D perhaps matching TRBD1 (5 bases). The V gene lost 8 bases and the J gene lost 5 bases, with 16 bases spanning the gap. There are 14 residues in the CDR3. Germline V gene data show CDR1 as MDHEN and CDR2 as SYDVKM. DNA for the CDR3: TGTGCCAGCTGCTATTCCAGGGCGCAAAACATTCAGTACTTC. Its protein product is CASCYSRAQNIQYF. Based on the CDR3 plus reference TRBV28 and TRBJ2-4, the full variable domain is DVKVTQSSRYLVKRTGEKVFLECVQDMDHENMFWYRQDPGLGLRLIYFSYDVKMKEKGDIPEGYSVSREKKERFSLILESASTNQTSMYLCASCYSRAQNIQYFGAGTRLSVL.

The CDR3 here is CASSSFVGDSYNEQFF. The CDR3, as DNA: TGTGCCAGCAGCTCCTTCGTCGGGGATTCCTACAATGAGCAGTTCTTC. The rearrangement joins TRBV7-3 to TRBJ2-1, with D perhaps matching TRBD2 (5 bases). The V gene lost 4 bases and the J gene lost 1 base, with 14 bases spanning the gap. The CDR3 consists of 16 residues. Germline V CDR1 and CDR2: SGHTA, FQGTGA.

DNA of the CDR3: TGTGCCAGCACCGAGGGGGCTGCTAACTATGGCTACACCTTC. Its protein is CASTEGAANYGYTF. The chain has TRBV7-9 and TRBJ1-2; 7 bases match TRBD1. V lost 7 bases and J lost 0; bases outside the gene matches: 5. This CDR3 is 14 amino acids long. The germline V gene encodes CDR1 SEHNR and CDR2 FQNEAQ (reference sequence).

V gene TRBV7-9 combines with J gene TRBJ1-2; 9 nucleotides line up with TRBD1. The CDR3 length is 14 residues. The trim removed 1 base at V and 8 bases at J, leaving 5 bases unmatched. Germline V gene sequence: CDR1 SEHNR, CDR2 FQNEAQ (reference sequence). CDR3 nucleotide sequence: TGTGCCAGCAGCTTAGGGGACAGGGAGTCGGGCTACACCTTC. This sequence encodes CASSLGDRESGYTF.

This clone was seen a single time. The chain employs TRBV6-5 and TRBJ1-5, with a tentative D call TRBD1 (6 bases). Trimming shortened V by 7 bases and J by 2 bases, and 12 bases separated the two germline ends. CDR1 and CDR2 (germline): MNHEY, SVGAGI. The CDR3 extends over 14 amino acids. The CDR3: CASKLPGGNQPQHF. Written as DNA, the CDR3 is TGTGCCAGCAAATTGCCAGGGGGCAATCAGCCCCAGCATTTT.

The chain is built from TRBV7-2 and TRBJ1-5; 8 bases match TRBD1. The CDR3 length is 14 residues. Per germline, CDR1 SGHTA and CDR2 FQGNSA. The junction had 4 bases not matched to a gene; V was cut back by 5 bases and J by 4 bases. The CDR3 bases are TGTGCCAGCAGCCTGACAGGGGATAATCAGCCCCAGCATTTT. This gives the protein CASSLTGDNQPQHF.

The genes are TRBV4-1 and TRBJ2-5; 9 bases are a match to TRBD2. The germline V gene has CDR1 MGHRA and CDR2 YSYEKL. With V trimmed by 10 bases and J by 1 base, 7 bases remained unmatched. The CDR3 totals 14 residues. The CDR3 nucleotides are TGCGCCACCGGACTAGCGTGGGGCCAAGAGACCCAGTACTTC. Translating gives CATGLAWGQETQYF.

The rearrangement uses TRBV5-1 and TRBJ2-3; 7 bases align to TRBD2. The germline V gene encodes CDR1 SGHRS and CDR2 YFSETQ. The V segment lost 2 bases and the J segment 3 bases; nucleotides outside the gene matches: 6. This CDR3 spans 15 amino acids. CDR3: CASSLHSGPTDTQYF. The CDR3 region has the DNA TGCGCCAGCAGCTTACATAGCGGGCCGACAGATACGCAGTATTTT. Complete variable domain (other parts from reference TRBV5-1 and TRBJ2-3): KAGVTQTPRYLIKTRGQQVTLSCSPISGHRSVSWYQQTPGQGLQFLFEYFSETQRNKGNFPGRFSGRQFSNSRSEMNVSTLELGDSALYLCASSLHSGPTDTQYFGPGTRLTVL.

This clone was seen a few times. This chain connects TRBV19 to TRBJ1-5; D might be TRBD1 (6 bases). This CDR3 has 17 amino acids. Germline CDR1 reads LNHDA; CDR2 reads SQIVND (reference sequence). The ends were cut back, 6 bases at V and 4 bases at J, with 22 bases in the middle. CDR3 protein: CASRGSGTRVFNQPQHF. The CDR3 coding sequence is TGTGCCAGTAGGGGATCCGGGACAAGGGTTTTTAATCAGCCCCAGCATTTT. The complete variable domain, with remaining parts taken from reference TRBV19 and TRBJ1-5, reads DGGITQSPKYLFRKEGQNVTLSCEQNLNHDAMYWYRQDPGQGLRLIYYSQIVNDFQKGDIAEGYSVSREKKESFPLTVTSAQKNPTAFYLCASRGSGTRVFNQPQHFGDGTRLSIL.

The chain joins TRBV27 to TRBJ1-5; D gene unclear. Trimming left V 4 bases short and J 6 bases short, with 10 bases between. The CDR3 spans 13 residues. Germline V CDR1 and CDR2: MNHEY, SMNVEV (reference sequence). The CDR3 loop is CASSYTISQPQHF. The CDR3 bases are TGTGCCAGCAGTTACACGATATCTCAGCCCCAGCATTTT.

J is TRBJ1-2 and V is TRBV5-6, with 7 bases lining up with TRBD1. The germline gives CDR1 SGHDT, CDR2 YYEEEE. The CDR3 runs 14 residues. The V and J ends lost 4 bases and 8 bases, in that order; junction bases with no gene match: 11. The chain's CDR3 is CASSPLTGLGGYTF. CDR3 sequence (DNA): TGTGCCAGCAGCCCTTTGACAGGGCTGGGAGGCTACACCTTC. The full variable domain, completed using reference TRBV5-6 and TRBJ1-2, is DAGVTQSPTHLIKTRGQQVTLRCSPKSGHDTVSWYQQALGQGPQFIFQYYEEEERQRGNFPDRFSGHQFPNYSSELNVNALLLGDSALYLCASSPLTGLGGYTFGSGTRLTVV.